This entry lists 19 T cell receptor beta chains sequenced from one sample in a study of OX40 agonist ivuxolimab in advanced cancers. Sequencing used immunoSEQ multiplex PCR; TCRdb keeps in-frame clones, though not all of them. This table has 76,000 or so clones, 86% appearing once. Source: CD4+ or CD8+ T cells sorted from blood, taken in a trial of the OX40 agonist ivuxolimab. All receptors come from an adult with an advanced solid tumor such as melanoma, head and neck, liver or kidney cancer.

The chain joins TRBV19 to TRBJ1-2; 8 bases agree with TRBD1. The CDR3 runs to 15 residues. J was trimmed by 4 bases and V by 5 bases; bases with no gene match: 9. CDR1 and CDR2 (germline): LNHDA, SQIVND (reference sequence). Here the CDR3 DNA reads TGTGCCAGTAGTGTCCAGGGGGCGCGCGTCTATGGCTACACCTTC. Its translation is CASSVQGARVYGYTF.

The V call is TRBV6-5, the J call TRBJ2-6; no firm D call. The germline CDR1 and CDR2 sequences are MNHEY and SVGAGI. V was clipped by 5 bases and J by 3 bases, with 2 bases between them. The CDR3 loop spans 12 amino acids. The CDR3 loop reads CASSGGANVLTF. Here the CDR3 DNA reads TGTGCCAGCAGTGGTGGGGCCAACGTCCTGACTTTC.

CDR3 amino acids: CASSFEVYTEAFF. CDR3 sequence (DNA): TGCGCCAGCAGTTTCGAGGTTTACACTGAAGCTTTCTTT. This chain links TRBV4-1 with TRBJ1-1; D ambiguous. The CDR3 is 13 amino acids. Germline loops: CDR1 MGHRA, CDR2 YSYEKL. Trimming removed 6 bases at V and 3 bases at J, with 11 bases between.

The chain combines TRBV5-5 with TRBJ1-1; D perhaps matches TRBD1 (5 bases). Trimming took 0 bases from V and 4 from J, leaving 7 bases between them. This CDR3 comprises 13 residues. Germline CDR1 reads SGHKS; CDR2 reads YYEKEE (reference sequence). CDR3 in amino acids: CASSLGTGTEAFF. The CDR3 region has the DNA TGTGCCAGCAGCTTGGGTACAGGCACTGAAGCTTTCTTT.

V and J are TRBV5-5 and TRBJ2-3; 9 positions agree with TRBD2. The CDR3 has 15 residues. Germline V CDR1 and CDR2: SGHKS, YYEKEE (reference sequence). Trimming removed 4 bases from V and 2 bases from J; junction bases left unmatched: 5. For the CDR3, the DNA is TGTGCCAGCAGCATTAGCGGGAGAGACACAGATACGCAGTATTTT. Translated, it gives CASSISGRDTDTQYF.

The chain links TRBV9 to TRBJ2-3, with TRBD2 matching over 13 bases. The V gene end was trimmed by 4 bases and the J gene end by 1 base; junction bases not matched to a gene: 6. The CDR3 length is 17 residues. CDR1 and CDR2 from the germline V gene are SGDLS and YYNGEE. The CDR3 loop reads CASSLRLAGGRTDTQYF. In nucleotides, the CDR3 is TGTGCCAGCAGCCTTCGACTAGCGGGGGGTCGCACAGATACGCAGTATTTT.

The V gene is TRBV27, the J gene TRBJ2-1; the D gene is possibly TRBD1 (6 bases). Germline values: CDR1 MNHEY, CDR2 SMNVEV (reference sequence). CDR3 length: 14 residues. V shed 0 bases and J shed 9 bases, with 12 bases lying between them. The CDR3 nucleotides are TGTGCCAGCAGTTTATCGTCAGGGGTCACTGAGCAGTTCTTC. Its translation: CASSLSSGVTEQFF.

The chain links TRBV2 to TRBJ2-7; unclear D gene. Trimming took off 5 bases at V and 3 bases at J, with 5 bases between the two ends. The CDR3 totals 11 residues. Germline V gene data show CDR1 as SNHLY and CDR2 as FYNNEI. DNA of the CDR3: TGTGCCAGCAGTCCTCTCTACGAGCAGTACTTC. It is translated as CASSPLYEQYF. Drawing the rest from reference TRBV2 and TRBJ2-7, the complete variable domain is EPEVTQTPSHQVTQMGQEVILRCVPISNHLYFYWYRQILGQKVEFLVSFYNNEISEKSEIFDDQFSVERPDGSNFTLKIRSTKLEDSAMYFCASSPLYEQYFGPGTRLTVT.

The chain links TRBV6-1 to TRBJ2-7, with 12 nucleotides matching TRBD2. This CDR3 comprises 12 residues. Trimming took 10 bases from V and 8 from J; bases not matched to a gene: 6. Germline V gene lookup returns CDR1 MNHNS and CDR2 SASEGT. CDR3 DNA: TGTGCCACCCTAGCGGGAGGGCCCAAGCAGTACTTC. Protein sequence: CATLAGGPKQYF.

The CDR3 sequence: CASSPGLRTDTQYF. Here the CDR3 DNA reads TGTGCCAGCAGCCCCGGACTCCGGACAGATACGCAGTATTTT. This chain connects TRBV7-2 to TRBJ2-3; D perhaps matches TRBD2 (5 bases). Germline V gene sequence: CDR1 SGHTA, CDR2 FQGNSA. V gave up 5 bases and J gave up 3 bases, with 12 bases separating them. There are 14 residues in the CDR3. Variable domain in full (rest from reference TRBV7-2 and TRBJ2-3): GAGVSQSPSNKVTEKGKDVELRCDPISGHTALYWYRQSLGQGLEFLIYFQGNSAPDKSGLPSDRFSAERTGGSVSTLTIQRTQQEDSAVYLCASSPGLRTDTQYFGPGTRLTVL.

V is TRBV19 and J is TRBJ2-2; D is uncertain. In germline, CDR1 is LNHDA, CDR2 SQIVND (reference sequence). V dropped 5 bases and J dropped 1 base, with 8 bases sitting between them. This CDR3 region has 14 residues. The CDR3 is CASSRTGNTGELFF. CDR3 coding DNA: TGTGCCAGTAGTCGGACGGGGAACACCGGGGAGCTGTTTTTT. Variable domain in full (rest from reference TRBV19 and TRBJ2-2): DGGITQSPKYLFRKEGQNVTLSCEQNLNHDAMYWYRQDPGQGLRLIYYSQIVNDFQKGDIAEGYSVSREKKESFPLTVTSAQKNPTAFYLCASSRTGNTGELFFGEGSRLTVL.

The chain joins TRBV20-1 to TRBJ1-1, with unresolved D. Germline V gene data show CDR1 as DFQATT and CDR2 as SNEGSKA (reference sequence). The CDR3 is made up of 11 amino acids. Trimming removed 3 bases at V and 10 bases at J, with 12 bases between. The CDR3 DNA is TGCAGTGCTAGTGATGGCGTGCGAGCTTTCTTT. It codes for CSASDGVRAFF.

The gene calls are TRBV9 and TRBJ2-6; D not certain. Germline V gives CDR1 SGDLS, CDR2 YYNGEE. The CDR3 extends over 15 amino acids. The V end lost 3 bases, the J end lost 2 bases, and 9 bases lay between the germline ends. DNA of the CDR3: TGTGCCAGCAGCGGCCTAAACACTGGGGCCAACGTCCTGACTTTC. Its translation: CASSGLNTGANVLTF.

This clone was detected once. V is TRBV18 and J is TRBJ2-2, with TRBD1 matching 8 bases. The V gene end was trimmed by 5 bases and the J gene end by 0 bases; junction bases not matched to a gene: 5. This CDR3 region has 16 residues. CDR1 and CDR2 (germline): KGHSH, LQKENI. CDR3 region: CASSSTGGANTGELFF. The CDR3 DNA is TGTGCCAGCTCATCTACAGGGGGAGCGAACACCGGGGAGCTGTTTTTT.

For this clone: The sample carries other DNA sequences with the same CDR3. J is TRBJ2-5 and V is TRBV7-9; D might be TRBD2 (5 bases). The CDR3 covers 12 residues. The V end was cut by 2 bases, the J end by 4 bases, with 5 bases between. Germline loops: CDR1 SEHNR, CDR2 FQNEAQ (reference sequence). The CDR3 region is CASSLSGETQYF. The CDR3 DNA is TGTGCCAGCAGCTTAAGCGGAGAGACCCAGTACTTC.

This chain uses TRBV28 with TRBJ2-3, with D possibly being TRBD1 (5 bases). This CDR3 region has 17 residues. Trimming stripped 1 base from V and 2 bases from J, with 16 bases between. From germline, CDR1 is MDHEN and CDR2 SYDVKM. The CDR3 here is CASSLLVRQGPTDTQYF. The DNA of the CDR3 is TGTGCCAGCAGTTTATTGGTAAGGCAGGGTCCCACAGATACGCAGTATTTT.

As to this clone: The sample carries other DNA sequences with the same CDR3. The J gene is TRBJ2-1, the V gene TRBV7-9, with 12 nucleotides matching TRBD2. The trim removed 2 bases at V and 12 bases at J, leaving 11 bases unmatched. Per germline, CDR1 SEHNR and CDR2 FQNEAQ (reference sequence). The CDR3 has 16 residues. CDR3: CASSLMVSSGRVGQFF. Here the CDR3 DNA reads TGTGCCAGCAGCTTAATGGTATCTAGCGGGAGGGTCGGGCAGTTCTTC. Full variable domain (rest looked up from reference TRBV7-9 and TRBJ2-1): DTGVSQNPRHKITKRGQNVTFRCDPISEHNRLYWYRQTLGQGPEFLTYFQNEAQLEKSRLLSDRFSAERPKGSFSTLEIQRTEQGDSAMYLCASSLMVSSGRVGQFFGPGTRLTVL.

The J gene is TRBJ2-7, the V gene TRBV15, with 8 positions matching TRBD1. The ends lost 5 bases at V and 6 bases at J; junction bases unmatched: 9. Per germline, CDR1 LNHNV and CDR2 YYDKDF (reference sequence). This CDR3 has 14 residues. The CDR3 nucleotides are TGTGCCACCAGCGAGGGGGGACAGGTTTCCGAGCAGTACTTC. Encoded protein: CATSEGGQVSEQYF.

The J gene is TRBJ2-7, the V gene TRBV11-2, with D unresolved. Germline lookup yields CDR1 SGHAT and CDR2 FQNNGV. The CDR3 contains 13 residues. V shed 5 bases and J shed 2 bases, with 10 bases lying between them. CDR3 residues: CASSPLGPYEQYF. The DNA of the CDR3 is TGTGCCAGCAGCCCCCTCGGGCCCTACGAGCAGTACTTC. Full variable domain (missing parts from reference TRBV11-2 and TRBJ2-7): EAGVAQSPRYKIIEKRQSVAFWCNPISGHATLYWYQQILGQGPKLLIQFQNNGVVDDSQLPKDRFSAERLKGVDSTLKIQPAKLEDSAVYLCASSPLGPYEQYFGPGTRLTVT.